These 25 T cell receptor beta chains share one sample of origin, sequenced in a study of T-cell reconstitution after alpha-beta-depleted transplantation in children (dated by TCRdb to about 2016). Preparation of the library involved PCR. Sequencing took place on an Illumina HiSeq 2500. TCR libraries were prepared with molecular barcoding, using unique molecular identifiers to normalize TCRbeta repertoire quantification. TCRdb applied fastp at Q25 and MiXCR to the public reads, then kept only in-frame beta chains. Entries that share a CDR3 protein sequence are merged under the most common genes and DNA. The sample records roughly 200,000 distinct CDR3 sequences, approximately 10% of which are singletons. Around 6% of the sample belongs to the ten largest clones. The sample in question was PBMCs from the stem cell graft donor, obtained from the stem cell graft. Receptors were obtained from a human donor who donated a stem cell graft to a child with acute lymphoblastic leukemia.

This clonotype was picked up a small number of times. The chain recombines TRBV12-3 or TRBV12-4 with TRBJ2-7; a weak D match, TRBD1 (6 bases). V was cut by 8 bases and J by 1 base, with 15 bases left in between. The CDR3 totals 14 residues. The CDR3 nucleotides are TGTGCCAGCTCCGACCACAGGGAATCCTACGAGCAGTACTTC. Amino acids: CASSDHRESYEQYF.

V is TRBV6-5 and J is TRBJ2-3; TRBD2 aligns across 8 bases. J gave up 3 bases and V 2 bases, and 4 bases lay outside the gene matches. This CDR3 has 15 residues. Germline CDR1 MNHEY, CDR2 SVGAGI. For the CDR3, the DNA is TGTGCCAGCAGTTACGGTAGCGGGGAAACAGATACGCAGTATTTT. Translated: CASSYGSGETDTQYF.

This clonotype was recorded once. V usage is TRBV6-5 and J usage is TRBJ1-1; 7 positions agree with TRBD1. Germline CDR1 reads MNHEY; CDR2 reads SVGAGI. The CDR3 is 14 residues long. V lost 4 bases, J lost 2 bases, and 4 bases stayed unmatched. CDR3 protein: CASSSGQVNTEAFF. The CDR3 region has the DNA TGTGCCAGCAGTTCCGGACAGGTTAACACTGAAGCTTTCTTT.

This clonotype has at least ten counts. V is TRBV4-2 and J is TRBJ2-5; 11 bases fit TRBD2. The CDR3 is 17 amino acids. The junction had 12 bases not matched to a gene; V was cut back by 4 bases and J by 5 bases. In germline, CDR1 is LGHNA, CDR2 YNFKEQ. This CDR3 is CASSLGLAGKAGETQYF. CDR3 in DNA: TGTGCCAGCAGCCTAGGACTAGCGGGTAAAGCGGGGGAGACCCAGTACTTC.

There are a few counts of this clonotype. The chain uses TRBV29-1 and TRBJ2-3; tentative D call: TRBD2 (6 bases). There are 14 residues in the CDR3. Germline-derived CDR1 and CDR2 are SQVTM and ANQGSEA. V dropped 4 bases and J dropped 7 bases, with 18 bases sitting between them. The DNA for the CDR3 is TGCAGCGTTGCCAGTTACTCTAGCGCAAATACGCAGTATTTT. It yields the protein CSVASYSSANTQYF.

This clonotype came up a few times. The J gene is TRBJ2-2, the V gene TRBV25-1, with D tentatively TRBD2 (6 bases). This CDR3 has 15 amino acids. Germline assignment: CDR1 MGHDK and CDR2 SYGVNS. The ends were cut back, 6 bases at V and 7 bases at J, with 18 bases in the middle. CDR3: CASSEGRGGGGELFF. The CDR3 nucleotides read TGTGCCAGCAGCGAGGGACGGGGAGGAGGCGGGGAGCTGTTTTTT.

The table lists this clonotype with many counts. CDR3 protein: CSVEFTGGGTDTQYF. Here the CDR3 DNA reads TGCAGCGTTGAATTTACAGGGGGCGGCACAGATACGCAGTATTTT. The J gene is TRBJ2-3, the V gene TRBV29-1; 9 bases map to TRBD1. This CDR3 comprises 15 residues. Trimming removed 2 bases from V and 1 base from J; junction bases left unmatched: 4. CDR1 and CDR2 (germline): SQVTM, ANQGSEA.

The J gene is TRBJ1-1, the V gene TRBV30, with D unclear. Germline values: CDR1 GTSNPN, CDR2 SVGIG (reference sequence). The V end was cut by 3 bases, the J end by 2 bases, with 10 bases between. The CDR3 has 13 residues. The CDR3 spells CAWRRLGNTEAFF. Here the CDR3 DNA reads TGTGCCTGGAGAAGATTGGGCAACACTGAAGCTTTCTTT.

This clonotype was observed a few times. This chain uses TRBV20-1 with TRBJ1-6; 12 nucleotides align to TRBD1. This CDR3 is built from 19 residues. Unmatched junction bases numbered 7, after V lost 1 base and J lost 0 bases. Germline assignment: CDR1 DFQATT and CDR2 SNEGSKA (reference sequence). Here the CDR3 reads CSARGAGQGAFSYNSPLHF. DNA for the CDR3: TGCAGTGCTAGAGGGGCGGGACAGGGGGCGTTCTCCTATAATTCACCCCTCCACTTT.

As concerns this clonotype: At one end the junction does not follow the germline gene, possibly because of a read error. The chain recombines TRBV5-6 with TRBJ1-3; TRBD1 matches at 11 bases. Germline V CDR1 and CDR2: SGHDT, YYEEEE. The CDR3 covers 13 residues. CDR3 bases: TGTGCCAGCAGCCGGGACAGGGGGGACTTCGGAGATTTT. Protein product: CASSRDRGDFGDF. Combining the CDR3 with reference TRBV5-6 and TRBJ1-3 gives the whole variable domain DAGVTQSPTHLIKTRGQQVTLRCSPKSGHDTVSWYQQALGQGPQFIFQYYEEEERQRGNFPDRFSGHQFPNYSSELNVNALLLGDSALYLCASSRDRGDFGDFGEGSWLTVV.

The DNA for the CDR3 is TGCAGCGTTGAAAAGGGGGACGCGCAGTACTTC. Translation gives CSVEKGDAQYF. This chain joins TRBV29-1 and TRBJ2-7; possible D gene TRBD1, 6 bases. The germline CDR1 and CDR2 sequences are SQVTM and ANQGSEA. The CDR3 consists of 11 residues. The ends were cut back, 2 bases at V and 9 bases at J, with 11 bases in the middle.

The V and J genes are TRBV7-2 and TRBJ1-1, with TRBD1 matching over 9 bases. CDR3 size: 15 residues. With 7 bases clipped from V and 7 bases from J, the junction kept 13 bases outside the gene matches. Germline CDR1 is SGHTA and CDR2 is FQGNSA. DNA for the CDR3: TGTGCCAGCACTCCGGGACAGGGCGGGTTGGTTGAAGCTTTCTTT. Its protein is CASTPGQGGLVEAFF.

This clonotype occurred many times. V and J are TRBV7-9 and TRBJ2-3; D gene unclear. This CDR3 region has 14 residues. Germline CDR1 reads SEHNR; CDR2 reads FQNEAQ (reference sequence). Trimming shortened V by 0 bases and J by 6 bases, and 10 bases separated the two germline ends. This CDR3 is CASSLAWPNDTQYF. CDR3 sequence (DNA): TGTGCCAGCAGCTTAGCGTGGCCCAACGATACGCAGTATTTT. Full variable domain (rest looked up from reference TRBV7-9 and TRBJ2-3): DTGVSQNPRHKITKRGQNVTFRCDPISEHNRLYWYRQTLGQGPEFLTYFQNEAQLEKSRLLSDRFSAERPKGSFSTLEIQRTEQGDSAMYLCASSLAWPNDTQYFGPGTRLTVL.

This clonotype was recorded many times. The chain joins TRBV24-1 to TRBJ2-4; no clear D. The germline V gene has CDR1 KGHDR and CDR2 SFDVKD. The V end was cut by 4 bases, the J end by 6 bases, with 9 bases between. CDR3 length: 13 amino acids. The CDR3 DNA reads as TGTGCCACCAGTGACCCCGGGCTAAACATTCAGTACTTC. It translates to CATSDPGLNIQYF.

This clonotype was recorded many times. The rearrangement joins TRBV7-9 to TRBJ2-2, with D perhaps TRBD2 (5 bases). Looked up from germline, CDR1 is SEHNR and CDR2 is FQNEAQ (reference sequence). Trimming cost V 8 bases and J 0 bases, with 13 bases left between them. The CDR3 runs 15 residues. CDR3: CASGSGISNTGELFF. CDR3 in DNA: TGTGCCAGCGGCTCGGGGATTTCGAACACCGGGGAGCTGTTTTTT.

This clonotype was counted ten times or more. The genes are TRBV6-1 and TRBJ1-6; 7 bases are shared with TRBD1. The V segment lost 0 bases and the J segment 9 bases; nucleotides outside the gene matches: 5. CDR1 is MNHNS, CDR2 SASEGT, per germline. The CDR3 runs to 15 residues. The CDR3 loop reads CASSEATGTSSPLHF. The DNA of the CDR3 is TGTGCCAGCAGTGAAGCGACAGGGACGTCTTCACCCCTCCACTTT.

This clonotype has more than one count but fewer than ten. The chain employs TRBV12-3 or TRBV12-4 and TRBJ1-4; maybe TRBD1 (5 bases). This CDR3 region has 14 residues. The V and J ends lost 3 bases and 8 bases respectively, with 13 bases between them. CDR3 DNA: TGTGCCAGCAGTTTTATCGGGGGTTACGAAAAACTGTTTTTT. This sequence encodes CASSFIGGYEKLFF.

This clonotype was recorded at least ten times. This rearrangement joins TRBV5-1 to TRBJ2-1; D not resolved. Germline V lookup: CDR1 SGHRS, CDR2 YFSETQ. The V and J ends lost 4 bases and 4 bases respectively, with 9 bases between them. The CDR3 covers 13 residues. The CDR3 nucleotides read TGCGCCAGCAGCACCGGCCATTACAATGAGCAGTTCTTC. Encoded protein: CASSTGHYNEQFF.

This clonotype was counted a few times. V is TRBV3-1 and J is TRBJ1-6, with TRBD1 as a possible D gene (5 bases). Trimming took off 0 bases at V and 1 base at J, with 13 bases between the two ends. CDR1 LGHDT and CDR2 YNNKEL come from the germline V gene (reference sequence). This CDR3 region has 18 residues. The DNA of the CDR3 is TGTGCCAGCAGCCAAGATTTGGGGCGGGGTTCCTATAATTCACCCCTCCACTTT. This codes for CASSQDLGRGSYNSPLHF. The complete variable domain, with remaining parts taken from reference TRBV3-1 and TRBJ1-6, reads DTAVSQTPKYLVTQMGNDKSIKCEQNLGHDTMYWYKQDSKKFLKIMFSYNNKELIINETVPNRFSPKSPDKAHLNLHINSLELGDSAVYFCASSQDLGRGSYNSPLHFGNGTRLTVT.

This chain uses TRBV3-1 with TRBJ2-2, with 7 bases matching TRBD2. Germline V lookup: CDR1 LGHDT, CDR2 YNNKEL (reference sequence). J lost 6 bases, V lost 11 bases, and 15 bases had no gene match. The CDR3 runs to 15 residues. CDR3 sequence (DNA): TGTGCCTCCTGCCAAAGACTAGCAGTTTCCGGGGAGCTGTTTTTT. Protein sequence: CASCQRLAVSGELFF.

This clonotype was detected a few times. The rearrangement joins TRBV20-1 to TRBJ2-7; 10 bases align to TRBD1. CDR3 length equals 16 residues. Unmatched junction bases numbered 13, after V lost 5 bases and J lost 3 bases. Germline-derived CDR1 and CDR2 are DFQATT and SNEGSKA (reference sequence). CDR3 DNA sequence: TGCAGTGCTGGGTCGGTGGGGACAGGGGACTTCTACGAGCAGTACTTC. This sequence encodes CSAGSVGTGDFYEQYF.

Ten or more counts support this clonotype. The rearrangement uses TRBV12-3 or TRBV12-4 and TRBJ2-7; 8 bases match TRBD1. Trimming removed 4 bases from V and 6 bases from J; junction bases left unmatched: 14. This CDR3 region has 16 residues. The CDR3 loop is CASSSATGQGLGEQYF. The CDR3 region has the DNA TGTGCCAGCAGTTCAGCAACAGGACAGGGATTGGGCGAGCAGTACTTC.

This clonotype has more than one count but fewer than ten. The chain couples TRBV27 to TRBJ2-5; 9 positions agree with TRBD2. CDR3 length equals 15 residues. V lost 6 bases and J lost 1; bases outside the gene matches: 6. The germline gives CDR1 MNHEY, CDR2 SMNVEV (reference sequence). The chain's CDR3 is CASRNAGGPQETQYF. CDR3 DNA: TGTGCCAGCAGGAACGCGGGGGGGCCCCAAGAGACCCAGTACTTC.

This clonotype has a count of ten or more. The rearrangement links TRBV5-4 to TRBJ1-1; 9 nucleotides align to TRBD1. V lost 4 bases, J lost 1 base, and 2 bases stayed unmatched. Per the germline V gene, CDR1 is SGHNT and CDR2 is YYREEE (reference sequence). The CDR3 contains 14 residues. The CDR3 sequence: CASSQDRGNTEAFF. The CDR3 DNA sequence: TGTGCCAGCAGCCAGGACAGGGGGAACACTGAAGCTTTCTTT.

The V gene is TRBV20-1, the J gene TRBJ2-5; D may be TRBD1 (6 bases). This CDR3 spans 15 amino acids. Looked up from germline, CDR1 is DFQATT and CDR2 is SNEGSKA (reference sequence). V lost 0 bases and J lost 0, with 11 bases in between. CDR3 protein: CSARDRGLYQETQYF. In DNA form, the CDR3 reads TGCAGTGCTAGAGACAGGGGCCTGTACCAAGAGACCCAGTACTTC.